The present T cell receptor (beta chain) was sequenced within a study of T cells in Graves' hyperthyroidism and ophthalmopathy. TCR beta CDR3 regions were amplified from RNA. The study used the HTBI primer set for a first-round RT-PCR of the TCR CDR3. TCRdb reanalysed the multiplex PCR reads using MiXCR and keeps one entry per CDR3 protein. The data show 250,000 to 400,000 distinct CDR3 sequences, approximately 14% seen once. This clonotype was detected a few times. A read error may explain this, as a much larger clone is one base away. The CDR3 consists of 14 residues. The V gene's germline CDR1 is SNHLY and CDR2 FYNNEI.

This clonotype was obtained from a woman aged 40 to 50 with Graves' ophthalmopathy. V and J are TRBV2 and TRBJ2-5, with D perhaps matching TRBD1 (5 bases). The source material was blood. This CDR3 reads CASRRQPSGEAQYF. CDR3 bases: TGTGCCAGCAGAAGACAGCCCTCCGGAGAGGCCCAGTACTTC.